The 17 T cell receptor beta chains in this list originate from one sample, sequenced in a study of T cell responses to AZD1222 COVID-19 vaccine. Using immunoSEQ multiplex PCR, the repertoire was profiled, and TCRdb retains in-frame clones only, with some absent. The data show over 110,000 clones, approximately 90% seen once. Sequenced here: peripheral blood, sampled on day 0 of AZD1222 vaccination. These receptors all come from an adult in good health.

This chain uses TRBV5-6 with TRBJ2-7; maybe TRBD2 (6 bases). Germline assignment: CDR1 SGHDT and CDR2 YYEEEE. V was pared by 1 base and J by 5 bases, with 10 bases between. The CDR3 totals 13 residues. CDR3 amino acids: CASSLWRGHEQYF. CDR3 sequence (DNA): TGTGCCAGCAGCTTGTGGAGGGGACACGAGCAGTACTTC.

Only one count was recorded for this clone. One end of the junction fails to match germline, which may point to a read error. The chain recombines TRBV7-2 with TRBJ1-5; D remains unclear. The CDR3 consists of 12 residues. Per the germline V gene, CDR1 is SGHTA and CDR2 is FQGNSA. CDR3 protein: CASSLAGQPQHF. The CDR3 DNA sequence: TGTGCCAGCAGCCTAGCTGGTCAGCCCCAGCATTTT.

In this sample, this clone turned up once. The V call is TRBV11-3, the J call TRBJ2-2; D may be TRBD2 (6 bases). V gave up 2 bases and J gave up 13 bases, with 11 bases separating them. Germline values: CDR1 SGHNT, CDR2 YENEEA. The CDR3 sequence is 12 residues long. The chain's CDR3 is CASSLRLGWLFF. The CDR3 bases are TGTGCCAGCAGCTTACGACTAGGGTGGCTGTTTTTT. The whole variable domain, remainder taken from reference TRBV11-3 and TRBJ2-2, is EAGVVQSPRYKIIEKKQPVAFWCNPISGHNTLYWYLQNLGQGPELLIRYENEEAVDDSQLPKDRFSAERLKGVDSTLKIQPAELGDSAVYLCASSLRLGWLFFGEGSRLTVL.

The chain carries TRBV30 and TRBJ2-1, with 14 bases fitting TRBD2. The CDR3 is 13 residues long. Germline CDR1 and CDR2: GTSNPN and SVGIG (reference sequence). V shed 5 bases, J shed 10 bases, and the junction held 4 bases outside the gene matches. CDR3 in amino acids: CAWGTSGRGEQFF. CDR3 DNA sequence: TGTGCCTGGGGGACTAGCGGGAGAGGGGAGCAGTTCTTC. Supplemented by reference TRBV30 and TRBJ2-1, the full variable domain reads SQTIHQWPATLVQPVGSPLSLECTVEGTSNPNLYWYRQAAGRGLQLLFYSVGIGQISSEVPQNLSASRPQDRQFILSSKKLLLSDSGFYLCAWGTSGRGEQFFGPGTRLTVL.

The chain couples TRBV10-3 to TRBJ2-1, with 12 bases matching TRBD2. The ends lost 0 bases at V and 3 bases at J; junction bases unmatched: 9. The germline CDR1 and CDR2 sequences are ENHRY and SYGVKD. This CDR3 region has 19 residues. CDR3 region: CAISESFGTSGLLYNEQFF. As DNA, the CDR3 is TGTGCCATCAGTGAGTCGTTCGGGACTAGCGGGCTACTCTACAATGAGCAGTTCTTC.

This chain links TRBV5-1 with TRBJ2-1; TRBD2 aligns across 9 bases. The CDR3 totals 16 residues. V was pared by 4 bases and J by 8 bases, with 13 bases of the junction left unmatched. The germline V gene has CDR1 SGHRS and CDR2 YFSETQ. Here the CDR3 reads CASSRHESGGHDEQFF. The CDR3 bases are TGCGCCAGCAGCCGCCACGAGAGCGGGGGGCACGATGAGCAGTTCTTC.

The chain carries TRBV7-9 and TRBJ2-5; 11 bases map to TRBD2. The V gene end was trimmed by 5 bases and the J gene end by 5 bases; junction bases not matched to a gene: 10. Germline V gene lookup returns CDR1 SEHNR and CDR2 FQNEAQ (reference sequence). This CDR3 contains 16 residues. Written as DNA, the CDR3 is TGTGCCAGCAGCCGCATTTTACTAGCGGGGGTTGAGACCCAGTACTTC. Translating it yields CASSRILLAGVETQYF. The whole variable domain, filled in from reference TRBV7-9 and TRBJ2-5, reads DTGVSQNPRHKITKRGQNVTFRCDPISEHNRLYWYRQTLGQGPEFLTYFQNEAQLEKSRLLSDRFSAERPKGSFSTLEIQRTEQGDSAMYLCASSRILLAGVETQYFGPGTRLLVL.

This rearrangement joins TRBV9 to TRBJ1-4, with 9 bases lining up with TRBD1. V lost 2 bases, J lost 8 bases, and 7 bases stayed unmatched. Germline V CDR1 and CDR2: SGDLS, YYNGEE. CDR3 length: 15 residues. CDR3 bases: TGTGCCAGCAGCGTTACAGGGGGCCAGGGGGAAAAACTGTTTTTT. Translated: CASSVTGGQGEKLFF. The full variable domain, completed using reference TRBV9 and TRBJ1-4, is DSGVTQTPKHLITATGQRVTLRCSPRSGDLSVYWYQQSLDQGLQFLIQYYNGEERAKGNILERFSAQQFPDLHSELNLSSLELGDSALYFCASSVTGGQGEKLFFGSGTQLSVL.

The genes are TRBV7-3 and TRBJ2-1; TRBD2 might be the D (7 bases). V was pared by 4 bases and J by 7 bases, with 14 bases between. The CDR3 length is 14 residues. In germline, CDR1 is SGHTA, CDR2 FQGTGA. The CDR3 region has the DNA TGTGCCAGCAGCTCCCTTGCGGGGGCTAATGAGCAGTTCTTC. Translation: CASSSLAGANEQFF.

This sequence joins TRBV30 and TRBJ1-4, with D possibly being TRBD1 (5 bases). The CDR3 contains 13 residues. Between the trimmed V and J ends, which lost 4 bases and 4 bases, there was a span of 10 bases. CDR1 is GTSNPN and CDR2 is SVGIG in the germline V gene (reference sequence). The CDR3 sequence is CAWTGGNNEKLFF. The CDR3 nucleotides read TGTGCCTGGACGGGGGGAAATAATGAAAAACTGTTTTTT. Based on the CDR3 plus reference TRBV30 and TRBJ1-4, the full variable domain is SQTIHQWPATLVQPVGSPLSLECTVEGTSNPNLYWYRQAAGRGLQLLFYSVGIGQISSEVPQNLSASRPQDRQFILSSKKLLLSDSGFYLCAWTGGNNEKLFFGSGTQLSVL.

The chain couples TRBV30 to TRBJ1-2; D is unclear. Germline loops: CDR1 GTSNPN, CDR2 SVGIG (reference sequence). This CDR3 has 11 residues. V lost 3 bases and J lost 8, with 10 bases in between. The CDR3 is CAWRRTVGYTF. As DNA, the CDR3 is TGTGCCTGGAGGAGGACCGTCGGCTACACCTTC.

This chain uses TRBV6-5 with TRBJ1-5, with D possibly TRBD1 on 6 matching bases. Germline CDR1 is MNHEY and CDR2 is SVGAGI. The V and J ends lost 8 bases and 8 bases respectively, with 19 bases between them. This CDR3 is 14 amino acids long. The CDR3 sequence is CASGGFRGREPQHF. CDR3 sequence (DNA): TGTGCCAGCGGGGGTTTCAGGGGCAGGGAGCCCCAGCATTTT.

The genes are TRBV28 and TRBJ2-7; a weak D match, TRBD2 (5 bases). CDR1 MDHEN and CDR2 SYDVKM come from the germline V gene. The CDR3 loop spans 14 amino acids. Deletions cut 10 bases from V and 2 bases from J, with 18 bases between. CDR3 sequence reads: CATSGGSTTYEQYF. The CDR3, as DNA: TGTGCCACCTCCGGTGGGAGTACGACCTACGAGCAGTACTTC.

This rearrangement joins TRBV6-4 to TRBJ2-1; 10 bases fit TRBD2. Trimming cost V 3 bases and J 4 bases; bases outside gene matches: 0. CDR1 and CDR2 (germline): MRHNA, SNTAGT. There are 14 residues in the CDR3. The CDR3 sequence is CASSELAGYNEQFF. DNA of the CDR3: TGTGCCAGCAGTGAACTAGCGGGGTACAATGAGCAGTTCTTC.

This clone was recorded once. V usage is TRBV19 and J usage is TRBJ2-1; no definite D call. CDR1 is LNHDA and CDR2 is SQIVND in the germline V gene (reference sequence). The CDR3 consists of 11 residues. The V gene lost 5 bases and the J gene lost 8 bases, with 7 bases spanning the gap. The CDR3: CASSVGYEQFF. CDR3 bases: TGTGCCAGTAGTGTAGGGTATGAGCAGTTCTTC. The full variable domain, completed using reference TRBV19 and TRBJ2-1, is DGGITQSPKYLFRKEGQNVTLSCEQNLNHDAMYWYRQDPGQGLRLIYYSQIVNDFQKGDIAEGYSVSREKKESFPLTVTSAQKNPTAFYLCASSVGYEQFFGPGTRLTVL.

The gene calls are TRBV18 and TRBJ2-1; possibly TRBD2 for D (6 bases). Trimming pared 5 bases from V and 5 bases from J, leaving 16 bases between. The CDR3 consists of 15 residues. Germline V CDR1 and CDR2: KGHSH, LQKENI. In DNA form, the CDR3 reads TGTGCCAGCTCAGGCGGGGCGACACGGGACAATGAGCAGTTCTTC. As protein: CASSGGATRDNEQFF.

The rearrangement uses TRBV18 and TRBJ2-7, with 12 nucleotides matching TRBD1. The CDR3 contains 16 residues. Trimming removed 4 bases from V and 7 bases from J; junction bases left unmatched: 11. Looked up from germline, CDR1 is KGHSH and CDR2 is LQKENI. Here the CDR3 reads CASSLSPGTGGSEQYF. CDR3 DNA: TGTGCCAGCTCACTTAGTCCCGGGACAGGGGGCTCAGAGCAGTACTTC.